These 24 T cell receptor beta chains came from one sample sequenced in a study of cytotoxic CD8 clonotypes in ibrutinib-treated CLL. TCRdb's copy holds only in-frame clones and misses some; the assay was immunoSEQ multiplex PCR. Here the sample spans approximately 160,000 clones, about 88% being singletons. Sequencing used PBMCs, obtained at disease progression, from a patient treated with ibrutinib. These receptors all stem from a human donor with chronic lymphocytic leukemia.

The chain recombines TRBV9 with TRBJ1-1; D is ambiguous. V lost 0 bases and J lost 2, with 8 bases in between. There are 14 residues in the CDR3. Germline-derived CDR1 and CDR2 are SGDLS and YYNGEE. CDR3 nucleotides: TGTGCCAGCAGCGTAGATTGGGGTAACACTGAAGCTTTCTTT. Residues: CASSVDWGNTEAFF.

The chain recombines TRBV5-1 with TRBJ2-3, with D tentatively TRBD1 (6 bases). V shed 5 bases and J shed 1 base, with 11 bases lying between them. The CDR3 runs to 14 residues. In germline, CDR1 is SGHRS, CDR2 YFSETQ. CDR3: CASSSEGGTDTQYF. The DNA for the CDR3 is TGCGCCAGCAGTAGTGAGGGGGGCACAGATACGCAGTATTTT.

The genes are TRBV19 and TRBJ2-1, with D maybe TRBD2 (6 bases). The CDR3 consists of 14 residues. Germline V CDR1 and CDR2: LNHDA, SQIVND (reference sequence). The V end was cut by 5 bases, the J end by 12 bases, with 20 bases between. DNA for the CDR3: TGTGCCAGTAGTCCGAGCGACCTGCAGGAGGGGCAGTTCTTC. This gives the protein CASSPSDLQEGQFF. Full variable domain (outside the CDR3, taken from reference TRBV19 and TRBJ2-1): DGGITQSPKYLFRKEGQNVTLSCEQNLNHDAMYWYRQDPGQGLRLIYYSQIVNDFQKGDIAEGYSVSREKKESFPLTVTSAQKNPTAFYLCASSPSDLQEGQFFGPGTRLTVL.

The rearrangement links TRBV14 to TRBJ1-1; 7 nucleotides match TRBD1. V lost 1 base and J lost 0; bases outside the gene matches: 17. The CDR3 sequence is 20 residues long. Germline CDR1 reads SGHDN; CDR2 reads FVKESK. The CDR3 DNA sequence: TGTGCCAGCAGCCAAGGGTGGGGCAGGGGGAGAGGTCCCATGAACACTGAAGCTTTCTTT. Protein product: CASSQGWGRGRGPMNTEAFF.

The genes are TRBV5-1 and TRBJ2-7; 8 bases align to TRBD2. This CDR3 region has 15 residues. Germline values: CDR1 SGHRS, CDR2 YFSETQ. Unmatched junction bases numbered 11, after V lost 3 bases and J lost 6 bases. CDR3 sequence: CASSWEPGRGGEQYF. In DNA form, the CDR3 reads TGCGCCAGCAGCTGGGAACCAGGACGGGGGGGCGAGCAGTACTTC.

The CDR3 bases are TGTGCCAGCAGTTCCGGGACAAATGGAAACATTCAGTACTTC. Translating it yields CASSSGTNGNIQYF. The V call is TRBV4-2, the J call TRBJ2-4, with a possible D match to TRBD1 (6 bases). The CDR3 length is 14 residues. Germline V lookup: CDR1 LGHNA, CDR2 YNFKEQ. V was cut by 6 bases and J by 6 bases, with 15 bases left in between.

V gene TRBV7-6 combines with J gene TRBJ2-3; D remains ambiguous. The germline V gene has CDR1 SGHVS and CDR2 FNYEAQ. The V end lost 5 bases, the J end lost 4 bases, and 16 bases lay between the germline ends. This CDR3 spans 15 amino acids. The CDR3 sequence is CASSPLTFGSDTQYF. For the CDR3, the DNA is TGTGCCAGCAGCCCACTGACCTTCGGTTCAGATACGCAGTATTTT.

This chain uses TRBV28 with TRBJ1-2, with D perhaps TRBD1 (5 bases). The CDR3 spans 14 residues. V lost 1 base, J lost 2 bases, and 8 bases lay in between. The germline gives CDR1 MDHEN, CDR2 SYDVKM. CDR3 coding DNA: TGTGCCAGCAGTTTATCAGGGACGAACTATGGCTACACCTTC. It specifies CASSLSGTNYGYTF.

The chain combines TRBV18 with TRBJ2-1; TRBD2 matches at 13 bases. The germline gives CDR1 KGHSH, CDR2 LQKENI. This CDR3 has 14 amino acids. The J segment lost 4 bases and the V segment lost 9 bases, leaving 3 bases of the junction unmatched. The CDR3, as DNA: TGTGCCAGTGGGACTAGCGGGGCGTACAATGAGCAGTTCTTC. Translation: CASGTSGAYNEQFF.

CDR3 sequence: CASSPRTAHGYTF. CDR3 DNA: TGTGCCAGCAGCCCTAGGACAGCGCATGGCTACACCTTC. The chain carries TRBV9 and TRBJ1-2; maybe TRBD1 (6 bases). Trimming removed 4 bases from V and 6 bases from J, with 13 bases in between. The length of the CDR3 is 13 residues. CDR1 and CDR2 (germline): SGDLS, YYNGEE.

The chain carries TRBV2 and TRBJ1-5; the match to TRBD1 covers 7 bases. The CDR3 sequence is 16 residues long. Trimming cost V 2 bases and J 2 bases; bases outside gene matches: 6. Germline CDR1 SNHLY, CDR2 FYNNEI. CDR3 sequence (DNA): TGTGCCAGCAGTGAATCGCGACAGGGAGGCAATCAGCCCCAGCATTTT. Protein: CASSESRQGGNQPQHF. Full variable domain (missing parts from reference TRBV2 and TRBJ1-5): EPEVTQTPSHQVTQMGQEVILRCVPISNHLYFYWYRQILGQKVEFLVSFYNNEISEKSEIFDDQFSVERPDGSNFTLKIRSTKLEDSAMYFCASSESRQGGNQPQHFGDGTRLSIL.

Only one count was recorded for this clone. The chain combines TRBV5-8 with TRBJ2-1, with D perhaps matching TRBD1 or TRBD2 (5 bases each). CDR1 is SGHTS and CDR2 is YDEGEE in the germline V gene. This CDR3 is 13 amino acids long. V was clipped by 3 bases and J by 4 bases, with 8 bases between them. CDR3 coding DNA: TGTGCCAGCAGCTCGGGACCTTACAATGAGCAGTTCTTC. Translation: CASSSGPYNEQFF.

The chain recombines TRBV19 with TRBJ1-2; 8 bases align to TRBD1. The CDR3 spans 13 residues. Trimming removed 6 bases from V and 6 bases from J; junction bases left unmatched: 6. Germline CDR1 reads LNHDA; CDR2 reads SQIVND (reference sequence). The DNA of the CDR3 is TGTGCCAGTAGCCAACAGGGGGGCGATGGCTACACCTTC. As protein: CASSQQGGDGYTF.

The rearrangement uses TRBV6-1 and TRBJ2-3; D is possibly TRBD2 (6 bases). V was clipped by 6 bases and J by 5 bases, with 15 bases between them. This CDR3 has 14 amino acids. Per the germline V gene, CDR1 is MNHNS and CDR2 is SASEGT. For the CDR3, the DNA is TGTGCCAGCAGCCCCGGGGGTTGGGGAGATACGCAGTATTTT. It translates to CASSPGGWGDTQYF.

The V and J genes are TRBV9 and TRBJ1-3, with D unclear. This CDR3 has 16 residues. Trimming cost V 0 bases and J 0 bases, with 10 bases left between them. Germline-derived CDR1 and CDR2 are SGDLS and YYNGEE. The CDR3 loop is CASSVGFSFSGNTIYF. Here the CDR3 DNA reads TGTGCCAGCAGCGTAGGTTTCTCCTTCTCTGGAAACACCATATATTTT.

The CDR3, as DNA: TGTGCCAGCAGCTTAGTATCGGTAGGGGCCTATGGCTACACCTTC. This translates into CASSLVSVGAYGYTF. This chain links TRBV7-9 with TRBJ1-2, with a tentative D call TRBD1 (5 bases). Deletions cut 1 base from V and 4 bases from J, with 13 bases between. This CDR3 is built from 15 residues. Germline CDR1 is SEHNR and CDR2 is FQNEAQ (reference sequence).

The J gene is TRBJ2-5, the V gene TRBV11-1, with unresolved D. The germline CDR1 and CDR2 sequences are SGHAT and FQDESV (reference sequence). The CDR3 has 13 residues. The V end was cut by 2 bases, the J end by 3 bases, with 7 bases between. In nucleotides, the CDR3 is TGTGCCAGCAGCTTACCCGTAGAAGAGACCCAGTACTTC. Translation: CASSLPVEETQYF.

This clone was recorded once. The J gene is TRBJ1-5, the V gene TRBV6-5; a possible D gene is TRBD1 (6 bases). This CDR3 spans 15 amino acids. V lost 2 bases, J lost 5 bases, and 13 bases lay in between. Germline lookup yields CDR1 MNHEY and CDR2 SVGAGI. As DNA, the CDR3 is TGTGCCAGCAGTTACATGTCAGGGGTCGATCAGCCCCAGCATTTT. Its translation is CASSYMSGVDQPQHF.

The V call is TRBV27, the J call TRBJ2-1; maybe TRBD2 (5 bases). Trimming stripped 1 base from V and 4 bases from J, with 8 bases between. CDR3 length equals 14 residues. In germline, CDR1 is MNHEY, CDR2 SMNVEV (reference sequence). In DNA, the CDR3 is TGTGCCAGCAGTTTATATTGGGAGTACAATGAGCAGTTCTTC. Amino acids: CASSLYWEYNEQFF.

CDR3 residues: CASRGNSGRADTQYF. CDR3 nucleotide sequence: TGCGCCAGCAGAGGCAATAGCGGGAGGGCCGATACGCAGTATTTT. This chain uses TRBV5-1 with TRBJ2-3, with 11 bases lining up with TRBD2. The CDR3 contains 15 residues. V lost 5 bases to trimming and J lost 6 bases; unmatched junction nucleotides: 8. Germline CDR1 SGHRS, CDR2 YFSETQ.

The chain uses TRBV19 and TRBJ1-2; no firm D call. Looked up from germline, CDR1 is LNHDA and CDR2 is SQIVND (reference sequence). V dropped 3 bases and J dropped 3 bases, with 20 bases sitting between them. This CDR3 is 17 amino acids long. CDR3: CASSMGQTYNSYYGYTF. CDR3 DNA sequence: TGTGCCAGTAGTATGGGCCAGACCTATAATTCATACTATGGCTACACCTTC.

DNA of the CDR3: TGTGCCAGCAGTGAAAGGACAGACCCATCGTACAATGAGCAGTTCTTC. Amino acid sequence: CASSERTDPSYNEQFF. J is TRBJ2-1 and V is TRBV6-1; a weak D match, TRBD1 (6 bases). This CDR3 has 16 residues. Per germline, CDR1 MNHNS and CDR2 SASEGT. The V end lost 2 bases, the J end lost 4 bases, and 15 bases lay between the germline ends.

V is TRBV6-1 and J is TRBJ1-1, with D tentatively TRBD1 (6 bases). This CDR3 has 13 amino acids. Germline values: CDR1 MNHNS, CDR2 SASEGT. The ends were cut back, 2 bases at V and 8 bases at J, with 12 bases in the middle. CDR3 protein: CASSESRDREAFF. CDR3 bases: TGTGCCAGCAGTGAATCAAGAGACAGGGAAGCTTTCTTT.

Here the CDR3 DNA reads TGTGCCAGCAGCTTTCCGACAGGCGCTATGATGAACACTGAAGCTTTCTTT. Translation gives CASSFPTGAMMNTEAFF. The V and J genes are TRBV7-9 and TRBJ1-1, with D perhaps matching TRBD1 (6 bases). Trimming removed 3 bases at V and 0 bases at J, with 17 bases between. The length of the CDR3 is 17 residues. From germline, CDR1 is SEHNR and CDR2 FQNEAQ (reference sequence).